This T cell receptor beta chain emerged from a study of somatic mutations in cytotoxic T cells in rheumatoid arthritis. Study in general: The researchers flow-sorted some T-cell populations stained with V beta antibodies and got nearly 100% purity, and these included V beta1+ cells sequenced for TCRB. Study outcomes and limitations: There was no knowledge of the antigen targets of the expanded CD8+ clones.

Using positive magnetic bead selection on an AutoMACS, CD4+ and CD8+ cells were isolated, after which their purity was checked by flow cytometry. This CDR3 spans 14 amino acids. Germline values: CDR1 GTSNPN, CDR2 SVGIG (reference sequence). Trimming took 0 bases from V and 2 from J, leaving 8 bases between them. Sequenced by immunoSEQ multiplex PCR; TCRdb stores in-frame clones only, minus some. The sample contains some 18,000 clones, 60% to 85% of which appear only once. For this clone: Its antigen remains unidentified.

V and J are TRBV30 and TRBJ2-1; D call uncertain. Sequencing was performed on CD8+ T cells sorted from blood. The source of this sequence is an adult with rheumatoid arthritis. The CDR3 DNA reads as TGTGCCTGGAGTGTACGGTTTGCCTACAATGAGCAGTTCTTC. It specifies CAWSVRFAYNEQFF.